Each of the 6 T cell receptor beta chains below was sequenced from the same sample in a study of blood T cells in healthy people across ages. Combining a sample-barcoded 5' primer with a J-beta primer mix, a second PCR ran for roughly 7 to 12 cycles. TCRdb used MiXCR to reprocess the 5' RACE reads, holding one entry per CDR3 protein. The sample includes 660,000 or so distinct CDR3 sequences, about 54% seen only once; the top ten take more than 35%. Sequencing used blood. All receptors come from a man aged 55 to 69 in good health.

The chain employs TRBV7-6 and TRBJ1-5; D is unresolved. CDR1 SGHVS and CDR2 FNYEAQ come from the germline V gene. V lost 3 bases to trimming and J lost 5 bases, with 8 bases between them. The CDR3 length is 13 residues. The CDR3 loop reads CASSLDDYQPQHF. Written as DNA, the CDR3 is TGTGCCAGCAGCTTGGATGATTATCAGCCCCAGCATTTT.

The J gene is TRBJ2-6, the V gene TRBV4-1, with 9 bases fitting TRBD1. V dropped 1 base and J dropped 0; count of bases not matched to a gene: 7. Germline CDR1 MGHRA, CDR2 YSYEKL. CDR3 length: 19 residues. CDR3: CASSQAVGQGRSGANVLTF. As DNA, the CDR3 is TGCGCCAGCAGCCAAGCTGTGGGACAGGGACGCTCTGGGGCCAACGTCCTGACTTTC.

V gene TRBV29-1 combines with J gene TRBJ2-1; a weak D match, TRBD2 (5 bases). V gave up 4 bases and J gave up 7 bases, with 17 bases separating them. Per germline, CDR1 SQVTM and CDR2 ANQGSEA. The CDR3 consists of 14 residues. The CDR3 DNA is TGCAGCGTTGGGCGATTGGCAGGAGGAAATGAGCAGTTCTTC. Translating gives CSVGRLAGGNEQFF.

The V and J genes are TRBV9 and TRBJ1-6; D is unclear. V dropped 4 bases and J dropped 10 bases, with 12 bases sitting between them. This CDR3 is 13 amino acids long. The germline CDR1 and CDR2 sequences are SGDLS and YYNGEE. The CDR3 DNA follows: TGTGCCAGCAGCTCTTCCACGGAGTCACCCCTCCACTTT. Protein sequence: CASSSSTESPLHF.

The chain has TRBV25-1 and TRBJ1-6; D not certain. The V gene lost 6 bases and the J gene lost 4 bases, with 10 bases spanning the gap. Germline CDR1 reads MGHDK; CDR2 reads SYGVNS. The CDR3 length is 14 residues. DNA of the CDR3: TGTGCCAGCAGCCACGGGAATTATAATTCACCCCTCCACTTT. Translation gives CASSHGNYNSPLHF.

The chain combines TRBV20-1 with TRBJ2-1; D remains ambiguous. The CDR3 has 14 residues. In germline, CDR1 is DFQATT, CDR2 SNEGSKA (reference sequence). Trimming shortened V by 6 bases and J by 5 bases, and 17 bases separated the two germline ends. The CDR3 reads CSAPRLAGDNEQFF. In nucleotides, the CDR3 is TGCAGTGCCCCCCGTTTAGCTGGGGACAATGAGCAGTTCTTC.